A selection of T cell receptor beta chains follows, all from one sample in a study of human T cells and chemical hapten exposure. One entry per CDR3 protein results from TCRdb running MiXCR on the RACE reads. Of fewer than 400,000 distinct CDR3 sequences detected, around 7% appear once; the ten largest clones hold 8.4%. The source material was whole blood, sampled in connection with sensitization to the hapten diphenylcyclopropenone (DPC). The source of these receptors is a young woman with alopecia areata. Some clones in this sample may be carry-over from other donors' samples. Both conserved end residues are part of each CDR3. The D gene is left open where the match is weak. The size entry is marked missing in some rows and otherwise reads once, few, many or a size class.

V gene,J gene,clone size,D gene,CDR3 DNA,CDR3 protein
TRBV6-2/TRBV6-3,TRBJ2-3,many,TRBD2,TGTGCCAGCCGAGACCGGGAGGTAACAGATACGCAGTATTTT,CASRDREVTDTQYF
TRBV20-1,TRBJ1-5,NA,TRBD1,TGCAGTGCCACCACGACAGGGGCCGAGAGGTCCCAGCATTTT,CSATTTGAERSQHF
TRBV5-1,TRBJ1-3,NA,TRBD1,TGCGCCAGCAGCAGGGGGACAGACCCTGGAAACACCATATATTTT,CASSRGTDPGNTIYF
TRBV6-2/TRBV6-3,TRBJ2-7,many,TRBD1,TGTGCCAGCAGTTACCCGGACCAAGCTCGGGGACAGGGGAACTACGAGCAGTACTTC,CASSYPDQARGQGNYEQYF
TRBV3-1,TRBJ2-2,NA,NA,TGTGCCAGCAGCCCCCGCGGGCGCGACACCGGGGAGCTGTTTTTT,CASSPRGRDTGELFF
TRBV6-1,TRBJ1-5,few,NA,TGTGCCAGCAGTGAAGACGGGGGCGGCAATCAGCCCCAGCATTTT,CASSEDGGGNQPQHF
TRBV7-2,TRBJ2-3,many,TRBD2,TGTGCCATCTCAGCGGGGGGGCGAAATACGCAGTATTTT,CAISAGGRNTQYF
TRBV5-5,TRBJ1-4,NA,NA,TGTGCCAGCAGCTTAGCCACCGGCGGGGACTCAACGGGTGAAAAACTGTTTTTT,CASSLATGGDSTGEKLFF
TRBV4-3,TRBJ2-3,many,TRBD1,TGCGCCAGCAGCCAAGATATGACAGGGGGAGGTAGTGATACGCAGTATTTT,CASSQDMTGGGSDTQYF
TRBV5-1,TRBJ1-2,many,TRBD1,TGCGCCAGCAGCTTGGCCAGGGCAGGGGGCGCGAATGGCTACACCTTC,CASSLARAGGANGYTF
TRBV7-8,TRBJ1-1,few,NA,TGTGCCAGCAGCCCTCCGGAGGGGAGGATGAACACTGAAGCTTTCTTT,CASSPPEGRMNTEAFF
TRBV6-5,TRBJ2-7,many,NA,TGTGCCAGCAGTTACGCGCAGGGGCTTCCCTACGAGCAGTACTTC,CASSYAQGLPYEQYF
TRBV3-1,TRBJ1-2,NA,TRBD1,TGTGCCAGCAGCCCTCATCCGGGACAGGGGGTCTATGGCTACACCTTC,CASSPHPGQGVYGYTF
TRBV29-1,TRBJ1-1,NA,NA,TGCAGCGTTCCCAGGTGGGGTAGGAGGGGAAACACTGAAGCTTTCTTT,CSVPRWGRRGNTEAFF
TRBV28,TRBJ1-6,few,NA,TGTGCCAGCAGTTCCCCGGAGGGAGGGAATTCACCCCTCCACTTT,CASSSPEGGNSPLHF
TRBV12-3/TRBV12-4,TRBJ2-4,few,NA,TGTGCCAGCAGTTTCCACGGAGCCAAAAACATTCAGTACTTC,CASSFHGAKNIQYF
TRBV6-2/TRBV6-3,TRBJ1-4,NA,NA,TGTGCCAGCAGAACGACAGTGGGACGAGAAAAACTGTTTTTT,CASRTTVGREKLFF
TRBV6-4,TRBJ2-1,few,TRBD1,TGTGCCAGCAGTGACGGACAGGGGGGCAATGAGCAGTTCTTC,CASSDGQGGNEQFF
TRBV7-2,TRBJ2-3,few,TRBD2,TGTGCCAGCAGCTCTCAGCGGGGGGCGTCAGATACGCAGTATTTT,CASSSQRGASDTQYF
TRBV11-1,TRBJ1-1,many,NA,TGTGCCAGCAGCCCCCCCCCCGGCCACCTGAACACTGAAGCTTTCTTT,CASSPPPGHLNTEAFF
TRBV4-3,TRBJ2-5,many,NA,TGCGCCAGCAGCCAAGCCCTGGCTATCGGAAAAGAGACCCAGTACTTC,CASSQALAIGKETQYF
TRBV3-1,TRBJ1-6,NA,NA,TGTGCCAGCAGCCAAGAGTTCCGGAGCCGATATGGTTCACCCCTCCACTTT,CASSQEFRSRYGSPLHF
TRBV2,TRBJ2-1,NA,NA,TGTGCCAGCAAGTTAAGATACAATGAGCAGTTCTTC,CASKLRYNEQFF
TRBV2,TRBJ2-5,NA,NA,TGTGCCAGCAGTGAAATTTCTGGAAGAGAGACCCAGTACTTC,CASSEISGRETQYF
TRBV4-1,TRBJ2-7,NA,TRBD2,TGCGCCAGCAGCCAAGATTTGACTAGCGGGGGACGCAGCTCCTACGAGCAGTACTTC,CASSQDLTSGGRSSYEQYF
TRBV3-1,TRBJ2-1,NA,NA,TGTGCCAGCAGCCAGGGCAGCCTGGACAATGAGCAGTTCTTC,CASSQGSLDNEQFF
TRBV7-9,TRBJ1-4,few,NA,TGTGCCAGCAGCTTAGGAACAGCCCATAATGAAAAACTGTTTTTT,CASSLGTAHNEKLFF
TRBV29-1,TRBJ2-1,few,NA,TGCAGCGTTGAGGGCTGGGAAAACAATGAGCAGTTCTTC,CSVEGWENNEQFF
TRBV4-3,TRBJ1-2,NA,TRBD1,TGCGCCAGCAGCCAGAAGACAGGGGGCTATGGCTACACCTTC,CASSQKTGGYGYTF
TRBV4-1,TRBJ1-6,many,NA,TGCGCCAGCAGCCAGAGCATCAGGGTATACGATAATTCACCCCTCCACTTT,CASSQSIRVYDNSPLHF
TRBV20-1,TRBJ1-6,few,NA,TGCAGTGCTAGAGCTCTCGACGGCAGCTCCTATAATTCACCCCTCCACTTT,CSARALDGSSYNSPLHF
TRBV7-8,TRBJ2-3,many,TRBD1,TGTGCCAGCAGCTTAGGTACGGGACAGGGCACAGATACGCAGTATTTT,CASSLGTGQGTDTQYF
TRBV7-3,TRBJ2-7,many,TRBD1,TGTGCCAGCAGCTTTGCTGGACAGGGTAGAGGGAACGAGCAGTACTTC,CASSFAGQGRGNEQYF
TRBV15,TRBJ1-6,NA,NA,TGTGCCACCAGCAGAGGCTTAGGCAGGAGAACACCCCTCCACTTT,CATSRGLGRRTPLHF
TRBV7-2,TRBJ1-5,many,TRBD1,TGTGCCAGCAGCTTAGAAGGACAGGCCCGGCAGCCCCAGCATTTT,CASSLEGQARQPQHF
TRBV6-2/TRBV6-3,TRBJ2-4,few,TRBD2,TGTGCCAGCAGAGAATCAAGCGGGGGGTTGCTGAAAAACATTCAGTACTTC,CASRESSGGLLKNIQYF
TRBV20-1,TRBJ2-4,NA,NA,TGCAGTCGGGACTCCGGCGGGGAAAACATTCAGTACTTC,CSRDSGGENIQYF
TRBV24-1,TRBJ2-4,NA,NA,TGTGCCACCAGTGATTCGACTACCGGGGCCAAAAACATTCAGTACTTC,CATSDSTTGAKNIQYF
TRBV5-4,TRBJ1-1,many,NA,TGTGCCAGCAGCTTGGCCAGGGAGGACACTGAAGCTTTCTTT,CASSLAREDTEAFF
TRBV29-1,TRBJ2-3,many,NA,TGCAGCGTTGCCCTAAGAGCCCTAAACAAAGATACGCAGTATTTT,CSVALRALNKDTQYF
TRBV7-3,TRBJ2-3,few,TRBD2,TGTGCCAGCAGCCGGACCGGACTAGCGGGGGGTAATAAAGATACGCAGTATTTT,CASSRTGLAGGNKDTQYF
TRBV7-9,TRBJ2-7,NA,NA,TGTGCCAGCAGCTTAGGAAACAATCTCTACGAGCAGTACTTC,CASSLGNNLYEQYF
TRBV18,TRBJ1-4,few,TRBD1,TGTGCCAGCTCACAGGGACAGCCTCGCACTAATGAAAAACTGTTTTTT,CASSQGQPRTNEKLFF
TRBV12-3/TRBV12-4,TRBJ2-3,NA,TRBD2,TGTGCCAGCATTCTAGCGGGGAGAACAGATACGCAGTATTTT,CASILAGRTDTQYF
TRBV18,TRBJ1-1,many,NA,TGTGCCAGCTCTCCCGGATTCAACGAATTTTTGGCTGAAGCTTTCTTT,CASSPGFNEFLAEAFF
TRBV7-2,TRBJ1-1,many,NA,TGTGCCAGCAGCCCCCGCCCCGCAGGTGAAGCTTTCTTT,CASSPRPAGEAFF
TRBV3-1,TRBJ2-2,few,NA,TGTGCCAGCAGCCAAGATAGGCCGGACAGGAACACCGGGGAGCTGTTTTTT,CASSQDRPDRNTGELFF
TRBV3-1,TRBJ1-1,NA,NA,TGTGCCAGCAGCCAACAGGGTAGTACTGAAGCTTTCTTT,CASSQQGSTEAFF
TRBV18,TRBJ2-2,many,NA,TGTGCCAGCTCACCACCCGGCAACAGGGACACCGGGGAGCTGTTTTTT,CASSPPGNRDTGELFF
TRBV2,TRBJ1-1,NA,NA,TGTGCCAGCAGTGTGGAGACCGAGAACACTGAAGCTTTCTTT,CASSVETENTEAFF
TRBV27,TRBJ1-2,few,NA,TGTGCCAGCAGTTTAAGGTTGGGACGGAACTATGGCTACACCTTC,CASSLRLGRNYGYTF
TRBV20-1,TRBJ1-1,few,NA,TGCAGTGCTGCGTGGGACGGCGAGAACACTGAAGCTTTCTTT,CSAAWDGENTEAFF
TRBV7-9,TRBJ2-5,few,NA,TGTGCCAGCAGCTTAACGGCGGAGACCCAGTACTTC,CASSLTAETQYF
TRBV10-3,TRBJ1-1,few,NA,TGTGCCACCATTAAGGGCCCGGCAGGGATAGCCATGAGCACTGAAGCTTTCTTT,CATIKGPAGIAMSTEAFF
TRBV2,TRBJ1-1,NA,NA,TGTGCCAGCCAGGGAGGTCCTGAAGCTTTCTTT,CASQGGPEAFF
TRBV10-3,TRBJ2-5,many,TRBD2,TGTGCCATCAGTGAGCCGTTCGGACTAGCGGAGAAGCCGGGTCAGACCCAGTACTTC,CAISEPFGLAEKPGQTQYF
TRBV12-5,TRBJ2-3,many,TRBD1,TGTGCTAGTGCCGACAGGGTCGCGGATACGCAGTATTTT,CASADRVADTQYF
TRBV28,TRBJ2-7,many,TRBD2,TGTGCCAGCAGTTTCGTTGCGGGGGGTCTCTACGAGCAGTACTTC,CASSFVAGGLYEQYF
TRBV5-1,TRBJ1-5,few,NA,TGCGCCAGCAGCTCCGGAGCTGATAGCAATCAGCCCCAGCATTTT,CASSSGADSNQPQHF
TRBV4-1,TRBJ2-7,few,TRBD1,TGCGCCAGCAGCCAAGCCGTAGGGGCGGCAGGGGGCGAGCAGTACTTC,CASSQAVGAAGGEQYF